This record concerns one T cell receptor (beta chain) sequence. The sample belongs to a study of control samples from healthy donors and cancer patients. The repertoire was sequenced with immunoSEQ multiplex PCR; TCRdb's copy has only in-frame clones and lacks some. Of about 190,000 clones listed, over 85% are singletons. This CDR3 contains 14 residues. Germline lookup yields CDR1 SGHRS and CDR2 YFSETQ. The germline V and J ends were trimmed by 2 bases and 6 bases, with 12 bases remaining between them. This TCR derives from a man aged 18 to 30 in good health. J is TRBJ2-1 and V is TRBV5-1, with a tentative D call TRBD2 (6 bases). Sequencing input: blood. The CDR3 DNA reads TGCGCCAGCAGCTTAGAGGACTACACCAATGAGCAGTTCTTC. It translates to CASSLEDYTNEQFF.